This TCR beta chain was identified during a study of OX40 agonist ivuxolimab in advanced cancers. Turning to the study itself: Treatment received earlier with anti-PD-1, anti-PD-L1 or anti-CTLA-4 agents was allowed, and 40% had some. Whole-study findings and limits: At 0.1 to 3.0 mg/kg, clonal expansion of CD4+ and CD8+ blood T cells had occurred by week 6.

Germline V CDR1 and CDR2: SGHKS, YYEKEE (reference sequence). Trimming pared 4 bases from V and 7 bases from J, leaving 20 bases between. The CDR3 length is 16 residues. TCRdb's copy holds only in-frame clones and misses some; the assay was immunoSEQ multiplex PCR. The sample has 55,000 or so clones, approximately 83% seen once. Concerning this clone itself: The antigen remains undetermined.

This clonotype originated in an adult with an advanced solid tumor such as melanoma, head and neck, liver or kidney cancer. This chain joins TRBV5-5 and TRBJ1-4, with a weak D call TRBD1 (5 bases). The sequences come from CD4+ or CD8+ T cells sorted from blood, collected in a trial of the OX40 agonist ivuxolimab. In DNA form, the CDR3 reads TGTGCCAGCAGCCGACGAGGAAGGGGTCTAAGTGAAAAACTGTTTTTT. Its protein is CASSRRGRGLSEKLFF.